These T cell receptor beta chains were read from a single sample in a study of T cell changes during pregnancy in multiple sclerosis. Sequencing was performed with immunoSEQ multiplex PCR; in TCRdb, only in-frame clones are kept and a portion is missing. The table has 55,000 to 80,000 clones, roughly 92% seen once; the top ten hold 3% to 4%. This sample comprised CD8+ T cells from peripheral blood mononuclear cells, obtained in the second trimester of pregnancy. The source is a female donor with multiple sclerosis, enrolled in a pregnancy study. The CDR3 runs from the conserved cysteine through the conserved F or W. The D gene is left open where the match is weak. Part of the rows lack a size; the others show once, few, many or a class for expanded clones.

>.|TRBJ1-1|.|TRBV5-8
TGTGCCAGCAGCTTCATTGGGGGCCGTGAAGCTTTCTTT
CASSFIGGREAFF
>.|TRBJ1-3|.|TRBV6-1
TGTGCCAGCAGCGGGGGGAGGGAATCTGGAAACACCATATATTTT
CASSGGRESGNTIYF
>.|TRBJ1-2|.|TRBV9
TGTGCCAGCAGCGCCGGAAGGACAGTCTATGGCTACACCTTC
CASSAGRTVYGYTF
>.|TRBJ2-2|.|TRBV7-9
TGTGCCAGCAGCTTAGACGCGGGGGCAAACACCGGGGAGCTGTTTTTT
CASSLDAGANTGELFF
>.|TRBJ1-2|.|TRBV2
TGTGCCAGCAGTGATGCTCAACTTTATGGCTACACCTTC
CASSDAQLYGYTF
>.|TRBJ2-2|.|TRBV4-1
TGCGCCAGCAGCCAAGATGGTAACAGGGTCACCGGGGAGCTGTTTTTT
CASSQDGNRVTGELFF
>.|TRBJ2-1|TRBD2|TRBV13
TGTGCCAGCAGCACCAGACTAGCGGACAGCTCCTACAATGAGCAGTTCTTC
CASSTRLADSSYNEQFF
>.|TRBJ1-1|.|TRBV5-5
TGTGCCAGCAGCTTGGCGGGGTGGGACACTGAAGCTTTCTTT
CASSLAGWDTEAFF
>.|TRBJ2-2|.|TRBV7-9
TGTGCCAGCAGCTTATTGGGGGGGAACACCGGGGAGCTGTTTTTT
CASSLLGGNTGELFF
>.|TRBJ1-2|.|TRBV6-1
TGTGCCAGCAGTGAATCGGAGATGTATGGCTACACCTTC
CASSESEMYGYTF
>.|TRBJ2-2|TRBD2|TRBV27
TGTGCCAGCAGTTGGGGGGGGTTAGGCACCGGGGAGCTGTTTTTT
CASSWGGLGTGELFF
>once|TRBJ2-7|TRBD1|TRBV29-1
TGCAGCGTTGAAACACAGGGGGCGGGGGAGCAGTACTTC
CSVETQGAGEQYF
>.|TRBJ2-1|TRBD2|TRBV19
TGTGCCAGCCACCCTCTGGGACTAGCGGGAGGGCCGTATGAGCAGTTCTTC
CASHPLGLAGGPYEQFF
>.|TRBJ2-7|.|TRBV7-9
TGTGCCAGCCTACCTGGACTGAACCACAACCCCTCCTACGAGCAGTACTTC
CASLPGLNHNPSYEQYF
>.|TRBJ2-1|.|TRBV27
TGTGCCAGCAGTTTCAGCTCGACAGGCCGCTCCTACAATGAGCAGTTCTTC
CASSFSSTGRSYNEQFF
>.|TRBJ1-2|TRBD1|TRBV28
TGTGCCAGCAGTTTCAGGGGGATATATGGCTACACCTTC
CASSFRGIYGYTF
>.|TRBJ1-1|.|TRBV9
TGTGCCAGCAGCGTACTCCTGAACACTGAAGCTTTCTTT
CASSVLLNTEAFF
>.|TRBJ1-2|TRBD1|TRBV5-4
TGTGCCAGCAGCCCCCGGACAGGGGGCGGTGGCTACACCTTC
CASSPRTGGGGYTF
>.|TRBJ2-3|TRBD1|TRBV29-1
TGCAGCGTCCCGGGACAGGACTTCACAGATACGCAGTATTTT
CSVPGQDFTDTQYF
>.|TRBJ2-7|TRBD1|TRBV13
TGTGCCAGCAGCTCGGGACAGGGTATCTACGAGCAGTACTTC
CASSSGQGIYEQYF
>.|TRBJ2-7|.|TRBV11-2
TGTGCCAGCAGCTCCCCAGGACTCTACGAGCAGTACTTC
CASSSPGLYEQYF
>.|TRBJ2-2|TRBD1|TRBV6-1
TGTGCCAGCAGCCCGGACAGGGACACCGGGGAGCTGTTTTTT
CASSPDRDTGELFF
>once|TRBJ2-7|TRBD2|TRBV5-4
TGTGCCAGCAGCTCGGGACTAGCGGGATCTTACGAGCAGTACTTC
CASSSGLAGSYEQYF
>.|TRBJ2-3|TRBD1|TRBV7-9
TGTGCCAGCAGCTTAGTTTGGGCCCGGGACAGGAGTACAGATACGCAGTATTTT
CASSLVWARDRSTDTQYF
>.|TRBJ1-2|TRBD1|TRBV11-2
TGTGCCAGCACCGATCAGACAGGGACTGGCTACACCTTC
CASTDQTGTGYTF
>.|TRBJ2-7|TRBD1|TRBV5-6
TGTGCCAGCAGCTTGGCCCCAGGGGGCGTATTGTACGAGCAGTACTTC
CASSLAPGGVLYEQYF
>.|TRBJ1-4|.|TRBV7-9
TGTGCCAGCAGCTTAATCAGTAACAATGAAAAACTGTTTTTT
CASSLISNNEKLFF
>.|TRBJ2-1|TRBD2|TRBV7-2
TGTGCCAGCAGCTTGTCGGCTAGCGGGAGTTCTAACCCCAATGAGCAGTTCTTC
CASSLSASGSSNPNEQFF
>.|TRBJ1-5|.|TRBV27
TGTGCCAGCAGTTCCGGGGGGACCGATCAGCCCCAGCATTTT
CASSSGGTDQPQHF
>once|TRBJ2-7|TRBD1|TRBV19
TGTGCCAGTAGTACGGACAGGTCGAGGGAGCAGTACTTC
CASSTDRSREQYF
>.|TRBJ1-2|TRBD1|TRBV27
TGTGCCAGCAGTTTATCGACAGGGAACCTGTATGGCTACACCTTC
CASSLSTGNLYGYTF
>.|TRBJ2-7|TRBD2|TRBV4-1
TGCGCCAGCAGCCAACTTTCAATAGCGGGAGGCTACGAGCAGTACTTC
CASSQLSIAGGYEQYF
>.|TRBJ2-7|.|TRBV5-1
TGCGCCAGCCAGGTCCGCTCGCCAGGGACCTACGAGCAGTACTTC
CASQVRSPGTYEQYF
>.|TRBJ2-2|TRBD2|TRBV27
TGTGCCAGCAGTCCCTCCGTCCCTGCGGGAGGTTACACCGGGGAGCTGTTTTTT
CASSPSVPAGGYTGELFF
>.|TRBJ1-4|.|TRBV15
TGTGCCACCAGCAGCCGACAGCAGATGAATGAAAAACTGTTTTTT
CATSSRQQMNEKLFF
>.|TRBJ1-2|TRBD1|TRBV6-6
TGTGCCAGCAGTCCCATCGGGGGACAGGGCTCGGGCTACACCTTC
CASSPIGGQGSGYTF
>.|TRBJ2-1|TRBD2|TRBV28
TGTGCCAGCAGTTTAGCGAGACTAGCCCACAATGAGCAGTTCTTC
CASSLARLAHNEQFF
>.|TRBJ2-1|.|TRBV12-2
TGTGCAAGTCGCTCCTTAGCGGGGATGTGTAATGAGCAGTTCTTC
CASRSLAGMCNEQFF
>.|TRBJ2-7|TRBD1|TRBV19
TGTGCCAGTAGCGCCGGGACAGGGGATCCCTACGAGCAGTACTTC
CASSAGTGDPYEQYF
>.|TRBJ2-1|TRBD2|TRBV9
TGTGCCAGCAGCCCTCGGACTAGCGGTCGATCCCGTCAGCAGTTCTTC
CASSPRTSGRSRQQFF
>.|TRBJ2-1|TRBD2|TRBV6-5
TGTGCCAGCAGTTATCACGGACTAGCGCGTAATGAGCAGTTCTTC
CASSYHGLARNEQFF
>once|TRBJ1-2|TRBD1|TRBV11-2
TGTGCCAGCAGTACAGGGGATTATGGCTACACCTTC
CASSTGDYGYTF
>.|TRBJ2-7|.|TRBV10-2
TGCGCCAGCAGAGACATTTCCTACGAGCAGTACTTC
CASRDISYEQYF
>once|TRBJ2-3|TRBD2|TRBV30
TGTGCCTGGAGTGTTGTGGGACTAGCGGCTAGCACAGATACGCAGTATTTT
CAWSVVGLAASTDTQYF
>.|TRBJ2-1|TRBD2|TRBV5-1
TGCGCCAGCAGCGCGGCGGGGGCTAGCGGGAGAAGGGCCTACAATGAGCAGTTCTTC
CASSAAGASGRRAYNEQFF
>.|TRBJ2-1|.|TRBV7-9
TGTGCCAGCAGCTTAGCGCAGGATGGAAATGAGCAGTTCTTC
CASSLAQDGNEQFF
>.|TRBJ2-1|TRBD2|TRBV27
TGTGCCAGCAGTTGGGCTCCGGGGGGCAATGAGCAGTTCTTC
CASSWAPGGNEQFF
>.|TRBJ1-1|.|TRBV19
TGTGCCAGTAGAGCGGGAATGAACACTGAAGCTTTCTTT
CASRAGMNTEAFF
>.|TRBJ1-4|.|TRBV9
TGTGCCAGCAGCGTAGCCAGGGCAGAAGGGGAGGGAACTAATGAAAAACTGTTTTTT
CASSVARAEGEGTNEKLFF
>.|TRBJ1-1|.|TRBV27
TGTGCCAGCACTTCGGGCCTACAGGGTGCCGGGGAAGCTTTCTTT
CASTSGLQGAGEAFF
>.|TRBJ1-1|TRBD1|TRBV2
TGTGCCAGCAAAACAAACCGGGACAGGGATTTCTCGGACAGTGAAGCTTTCTTT
CASKTNRDRDFSDSEAFF
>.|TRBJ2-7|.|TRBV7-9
TGTGCCAGCAGCTTCGGGGGACGCCCCTACGAGCAGTACTTC
CASSFGGRPYEQYF
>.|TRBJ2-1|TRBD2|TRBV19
TGTGCCAGTAGTATCACTAGCGGGCCTAACAATGAGCAGTTCTTC
CASSITSGPNNEQFF
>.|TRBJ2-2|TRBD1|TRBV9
TGTGCCAGCAGCCGAGACAGGGCCCCCACCGGGGAGCTGTTTTTT
CASSRDRAPTGELFF
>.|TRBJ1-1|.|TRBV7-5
TGTGTCAGAAGCGACAGGGGGCCCGAGAACACTGAAGCTTTCTTT
CVRSDRGPENTEAFF
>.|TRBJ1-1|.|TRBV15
TGTGCCACCAGCAGGGCGGGGAACACTGAAGCTTTCTTT
CATSRAGNTEAFF
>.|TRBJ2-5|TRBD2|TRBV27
TGTGCCAGCAGTCTAACTAGCGGGAGGGTGGGAAAAGAGACCCAGTACTTC
CASSLTSGRVGKETQYF
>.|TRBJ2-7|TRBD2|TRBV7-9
TGTGCCAGCAGCTTAGAACTAGCGGGAGAACACGAGCAGTACTTC
CASSLELAGEHEQYF
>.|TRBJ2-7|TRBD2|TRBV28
TGTGCCACCGAACTAGCGGGAGGCCAACCCTACGAGCAGTACTTC
CATELAGGQPYEQYF
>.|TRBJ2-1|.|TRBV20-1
TGCAGTGCTACCATCGGTGAGCAGTTCTTC
CSATIGEQFF